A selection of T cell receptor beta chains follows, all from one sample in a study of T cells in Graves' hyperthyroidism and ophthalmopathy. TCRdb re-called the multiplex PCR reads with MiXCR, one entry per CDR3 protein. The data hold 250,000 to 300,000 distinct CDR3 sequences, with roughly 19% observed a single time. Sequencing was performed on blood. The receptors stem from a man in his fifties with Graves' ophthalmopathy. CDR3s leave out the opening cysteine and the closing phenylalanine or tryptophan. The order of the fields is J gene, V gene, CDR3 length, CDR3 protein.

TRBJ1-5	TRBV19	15	ASSIGAGGIVNQPQH
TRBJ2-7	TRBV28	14	ASSSGLAESSYEQY
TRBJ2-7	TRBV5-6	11	ASSLWSSYEQY
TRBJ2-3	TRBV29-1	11	SVNLRGRDTQY
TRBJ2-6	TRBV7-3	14	ASSVRSGSGANVLT
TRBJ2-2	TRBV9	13	ASSATGTSAGELF
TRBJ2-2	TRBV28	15	ASTDLRTKGGRGELF
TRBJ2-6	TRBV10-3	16	AISESVGRISGANVLT
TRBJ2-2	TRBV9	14	ASSSHRVTNTGELF
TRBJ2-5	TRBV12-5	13	ASGTLAGGRETQY
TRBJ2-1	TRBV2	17	ASSEGWAGGRSSYNEQF
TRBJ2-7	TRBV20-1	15	SARVGAGGPTSYEQY
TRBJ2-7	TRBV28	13	ASSFAWSSSYEQY
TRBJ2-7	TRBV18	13	ASSPGTSGLYEQY
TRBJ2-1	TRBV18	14	ASSPQREGSYNEQF